This T cell receptor (beta chain) was captured by sequencing in a study of T cell responses to AZD1222 COVID-19 vaccine (dated by TCRdb to the early 2020s). Broadly, across the study: AZD1222 recipients whose second dose came at about 4 weeks and those whose second dose came at about 12 weeks were combined into one group, since spike-specific TCR depth and breadth did not differ between the two schedules. A total of around 240 trial participants underwent TCR sequencing, of whom 207 had received two doses of AZD1222 and roughly 26 had received two doses of the MenACWY control vaccine. Trial participants were enrolled by age into 18-55, 56-69 and 70-plus year subgroups, with approximately 150, 28 and 58 TCR-sequenced participants respectively.

Turning to this clone: Its antigen is still unknown. No base-level quality is on record; no much larger clone is a single base apart.

Trimming takes 2 bases from V and 0 bases from J, and the germline ends sit 11 bases apart. CDR3 length: 16 amino acids, cysteine to phenylalanine. Only CDR3 DNA remains: 48 bases, in frame from the first base. CDR1 SGHRS and CDR2 YFSETQ were looked up in the germline V gene. The CDR3 regions of human TCRbeta chains were analyzed by immunosequencing. The authors processed their data as follows. Repertoire TCRs were matched against a reference library of SARS-CoV-2-specific TCRs generated with the MIRA antigen-specificity platform. Breadth was defined as the fraction of unique TCRs that were SARS-CoV-2-associated. Depth was defined as the fraction of total T cells that were SARS-CoV-2-associated. Using the MIRA data, each spike-specific TCR was assigned both to the spike region to which the TCR was reactive and to a CD4 or CD8 class. Log10-transformed breadth and depth values were compared by one-way ANOVA with Sidak's multiple comparisons tests. TCRdb took over this immuneACCESS table, retaining in-frame rearrangements with V and J assigned. Such tables are incomplete; in checked studies, under half of the missing clones stem from an unresolved V gene, and the remainder is unexplained. V, J and clone size were drawn from that table, and D and trimming were deduced from the DNA. The sample includes 150,000 to 200,000 clones, with roughly 93% observed a single time. The top ten clones comprise roughly 0.9% of the sample.

Study-wide findings and limitations: A significant rise in spike-specific TCR breadth and depth was observed after two AZD1222 doses relative to day 0 and relative to MenACWY recipients. Most participants were white British and females outnumbered males, and the authors suggested that clonal diversity may have been underestimated. Conclusions about previously exposed vaccinees were limited because only six AZD1222 recipients were SARS-CoV-2 seropositive at baseline. Epitopes outside the regions mutated in the B.1.351 and B.1.1.7 variants were reportedly recognized by nearly half of the unique spike-specific TCRs. In the small 56-69-year group, the increase in depth fell short of significance, most likely because of low power. The vaccine-associated CD4 TCRs covered the entire spike protein, and the dominant responses fell in regions 160-218 and 743-854. Because no day 14 peak-response samples were available, repertoires were characterized only after the peak T cell response.

Interpreted using the paper, the time point label stands for: baseline before first vaccination. The vaccinee samples were drawn from two UK trials, COV001 and COV002, one of which was a single-blind randomized controlled phase 2/3 trial testing AZD1222 (ChAdOx1 nCoV-19) in healthy adults. For TCRbeta chain sequencing, PBMC samples were collected from trial participants at day 0 and at day 28 after the second dose. The source was peripheral blood, collected on day 0 of AZD1222 vaccination. The V and J genes are TRBV5-1 and TRBJ2-2, with an unclear D gene assignment. The sequence was obtained from an adult in good health. The nucleotides read TGCGCCAGCAGCTTAAGACCAACAGCGAACACCGGGGAGCTGTTTTTT. Its translation is CASSLRPTANTGELFF.